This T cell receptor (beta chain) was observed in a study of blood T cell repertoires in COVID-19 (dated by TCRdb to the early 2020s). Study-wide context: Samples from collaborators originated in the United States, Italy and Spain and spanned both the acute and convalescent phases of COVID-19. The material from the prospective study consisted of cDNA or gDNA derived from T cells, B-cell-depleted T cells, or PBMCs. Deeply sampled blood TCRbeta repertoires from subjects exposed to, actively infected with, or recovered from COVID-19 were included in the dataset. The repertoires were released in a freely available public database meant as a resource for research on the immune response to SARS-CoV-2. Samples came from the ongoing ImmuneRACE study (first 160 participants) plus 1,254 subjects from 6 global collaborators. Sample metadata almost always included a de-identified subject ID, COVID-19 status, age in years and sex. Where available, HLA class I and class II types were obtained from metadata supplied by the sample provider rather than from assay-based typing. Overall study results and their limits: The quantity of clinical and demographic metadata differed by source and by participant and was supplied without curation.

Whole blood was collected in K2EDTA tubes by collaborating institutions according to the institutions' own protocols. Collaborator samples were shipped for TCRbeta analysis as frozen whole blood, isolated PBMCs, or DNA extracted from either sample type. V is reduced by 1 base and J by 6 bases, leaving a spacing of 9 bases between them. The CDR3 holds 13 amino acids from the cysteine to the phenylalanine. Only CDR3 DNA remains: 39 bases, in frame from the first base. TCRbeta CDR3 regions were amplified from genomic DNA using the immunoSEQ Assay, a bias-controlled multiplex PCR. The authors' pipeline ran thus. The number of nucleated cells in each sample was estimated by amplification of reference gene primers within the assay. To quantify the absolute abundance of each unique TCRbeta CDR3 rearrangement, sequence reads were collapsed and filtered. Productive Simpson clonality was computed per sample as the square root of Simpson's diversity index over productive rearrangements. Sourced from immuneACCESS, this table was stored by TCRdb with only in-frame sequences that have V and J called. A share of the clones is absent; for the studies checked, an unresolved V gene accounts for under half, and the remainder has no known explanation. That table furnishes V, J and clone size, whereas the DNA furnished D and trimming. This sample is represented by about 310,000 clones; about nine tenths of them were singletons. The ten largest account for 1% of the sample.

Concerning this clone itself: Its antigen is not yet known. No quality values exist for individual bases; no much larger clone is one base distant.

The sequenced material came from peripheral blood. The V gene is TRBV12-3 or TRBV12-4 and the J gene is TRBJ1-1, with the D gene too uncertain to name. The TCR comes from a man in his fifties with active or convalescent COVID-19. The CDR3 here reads CASSLGAGPEAFF. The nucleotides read TGTGCCAGCAGTTTAGGGGCGGGCCCTGAAGCTTTCTTT.